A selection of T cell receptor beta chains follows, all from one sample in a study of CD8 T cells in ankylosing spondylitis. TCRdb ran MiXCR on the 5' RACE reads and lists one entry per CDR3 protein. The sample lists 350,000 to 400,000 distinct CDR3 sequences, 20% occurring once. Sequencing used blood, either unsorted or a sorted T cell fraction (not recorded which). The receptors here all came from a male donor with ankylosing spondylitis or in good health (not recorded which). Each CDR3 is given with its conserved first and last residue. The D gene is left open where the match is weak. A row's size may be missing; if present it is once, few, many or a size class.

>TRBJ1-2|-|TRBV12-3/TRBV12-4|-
TGTGCCAGCAGTCCTGTAGGGGCAGGATTGTATGGCTACACCTTC
CASSPVGAGLYGYTF
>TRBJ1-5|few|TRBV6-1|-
TGTGCCAGCAGCCCCGGGGAGGGCGGTCAGCCCCAGCATTTT
CASSPGEGGQPQHF
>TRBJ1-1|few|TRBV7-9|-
TGTGCCAGCAGCTTACCCAGGGGAAGAGGTGCCACTGAAGCTTTCTTT
CASSLPRGRGATEAFF
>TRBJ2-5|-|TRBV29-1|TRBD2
TGCAGCGTTGAAGTGCCTAGCGGGGGGTCTGAGACCCAGTACTTC
CSVEVPSGGSETQYF
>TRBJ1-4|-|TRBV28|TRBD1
TGTGCCAGCAGTTCCCACAGGGGTGAAGAAAAACTGTTTTTT
CASSSHRGEEKLFF
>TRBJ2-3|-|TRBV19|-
TGTGCCACCACCCCTGATACGCAGTATTTT
CATTPDTQYF
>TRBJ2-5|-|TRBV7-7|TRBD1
TGTGCTAGCAGCGACGACAGGGGTGGTAGGACCCAGTACTTC
CASSDDRGGRTQYF
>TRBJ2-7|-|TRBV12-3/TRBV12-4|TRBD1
TGTGCCAGCAGTAACTACAGGGGTTTGCTCTACGAGCAGTACTTC
CASSNYRGLLYEQYF
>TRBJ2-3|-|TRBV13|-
TGTGCCAGCAGCTCAGCCCCAGATACGCAGTATTTT
CASSSAPDTQYF
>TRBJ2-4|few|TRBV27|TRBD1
TGTGCCAGCAGTTTTCAGGGGGCAGGAAACATTCAGTACTTC
CASSFQGAGNIQYF
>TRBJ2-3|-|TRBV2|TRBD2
TGTGCCAGCAGACGGACTAGTGGGTCTGCAGATACGCAGTATTTT
CASRRTSGSADTQYF
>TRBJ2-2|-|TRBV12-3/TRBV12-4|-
TGTGCCAGCAGCCCCCCGGAGCTCACCGGGGAGCTGTTTTTT
CASSPPELTGELFF
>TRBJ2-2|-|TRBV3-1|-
TGTGCCAGCAGCCAAGCGTATCCGAACACCGGGGAGCTGTTTTTT
CASSQAYPNTGELFF
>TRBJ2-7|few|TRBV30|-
TGTGCCTGGAGTGTACCTGGGGGGCGGTACGAGCAGTACTTC
CAWSVPGGRYEQYF
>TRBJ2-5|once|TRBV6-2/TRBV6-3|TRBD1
TGTGCCAGCAGTTACCCCCAGGGGGACCCCCAAGAGACCCAGTACTTC
CASSYPQGDPQETQYF
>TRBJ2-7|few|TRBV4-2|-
TGTGCCAGCAGCCAAGCAGCGGCCGCCAGTCACGAGCAGTACTTC
CASSQAAAASHEQYF
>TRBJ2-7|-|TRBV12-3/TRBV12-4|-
TGTGCCAGCGGACAGTTAGGCGACGAGCAGTACTTC
CASGQLGDEQYF
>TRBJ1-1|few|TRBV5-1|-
TGCGCCAGCAGCTTGAGGGCCTTCACTGAAGCTTTCTTT
CASSLRAFTEAFF
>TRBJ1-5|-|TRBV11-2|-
TGTGCCAGCAGCTTACCCCAGCATTTT
CASSLPQHF
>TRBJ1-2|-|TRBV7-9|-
TGTGCCAGCAGCTTATTTGGGGATGGCTACACCTTC
CASSLFGDGYTF
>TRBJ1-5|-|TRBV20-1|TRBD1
TGCAGTGTCCCGGGACAGGGCAATCAGCCCCAGCATTTT
CSVPGQGNQPQHF
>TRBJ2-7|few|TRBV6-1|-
TGTGCCAGCAACGTCGGGGAGGGGGCCCCCTACGAGCAGTACTTC
CASNVGEGAPYEQYF
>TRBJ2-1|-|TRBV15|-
TGTGCCACCAGCAGAGTAGAGCACAATGAGCAGTTCTTC
CATSRVEHNEQFF
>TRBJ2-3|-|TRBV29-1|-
TGCAGCGAGGGGCACACCAATTGCCCTAGCACAGATACGCAGTATTTT
CSEGHTNCPSTDTQYF
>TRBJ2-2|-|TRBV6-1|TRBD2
TGTGCCAGCAGTGTCCTACTAGCGGGGGTCGCGGGGACCGGGGAGCTGTTTTTT
CASSVLLAGVAGTGELFF
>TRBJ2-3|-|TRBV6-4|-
TGTGCCAGCAGTGACTCTCGAGGGTCCAATACAGATACGCAGTATTTT
CASSDSRGSNTDTQYF
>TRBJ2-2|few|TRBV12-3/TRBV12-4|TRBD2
TGTGCCAGCAGTTTAGCGCGGGGGGTTACGAACACCGGGGAGCTGTTTTTT
CASSLARGVTNTGELFF
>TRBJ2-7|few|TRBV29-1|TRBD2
TGCAGCGCGTCTAGCGGGGGGGACTACGAGCAGTACTTC
CSASSGGDYEQYF
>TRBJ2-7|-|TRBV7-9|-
TGTGCCAGCAGCTTAGAGGGCTTCACTGGCGAGCAGTACTTC
CASSLEGFTGEQYF
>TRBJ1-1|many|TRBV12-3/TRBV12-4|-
TGTGCCAGCAGTTTAGGCCTGCTGAACACTGAAGCTTTCTTT
CASSLGLLNTEAFF
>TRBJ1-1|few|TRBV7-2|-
TGTGCCAGCAGCTTATGGTTTGGTTTCGCTGAAGCTTTCTTT
CASSLWFGFAEAFF
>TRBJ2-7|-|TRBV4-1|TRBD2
TGCGCCAGCAGCCAAGGGGGACTAGAGGGGCAGTACTTC
CASSQGGLEGQYF
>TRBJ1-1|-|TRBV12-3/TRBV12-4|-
TGTGCCAGCAGTTACGACCCCGGGGCAGTAACTGAAGCTTTCTTT
CASSYDPGAVTEAFF
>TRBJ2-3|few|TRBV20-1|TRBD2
TGCAGTGCTACTCTCAAAGGCCCTCTAGCGGGGGGCACAGATACGCAGTATTTT
CSATLKGPLAGGTDTQYF
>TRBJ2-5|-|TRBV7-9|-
TGTGCCAGCAGCTTAGACCGGACCCAAGAGACCCAGTACTTC
CASSLDRTQETQYF
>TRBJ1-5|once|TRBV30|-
TGTGCCTGGAGTTTGGGGGCAGGTTTTCAGCCCCAGCATTTT
CAWSLGAGFQPQHF
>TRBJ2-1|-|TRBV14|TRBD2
TGTGCCAGCAGCCCTAAAGGGACTAGCGGGGGGGCCGGCCAACGGACCAGCTCCTACAATGAGCAGTTCTTC
CASSPKGTSGGAGQRTSSYNEQFF
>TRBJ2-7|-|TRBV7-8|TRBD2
TGTGCCAGCACCCTGGGGGGGGAGCCCTACGAGCAGTACTTC
CASTLGGEPYEQYF
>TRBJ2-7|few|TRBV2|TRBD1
TGTGCCAGCAGGGGAAGGACAGGGGAGTACGAGCAGTACTTC
CASRGRTGEYEQYF
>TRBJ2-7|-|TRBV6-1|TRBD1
TGTGCCAGCAGCCCCGAGGGGACAGGGGCCTACGAGCAGTACTTC
CASSPEGTGAYEQYF
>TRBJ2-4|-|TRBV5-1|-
TGCGCCAGCAGCCCGCGACAGACTACCGAAAAAAACATTCAGTACTTC
CASSPRQTTEKNIQYF
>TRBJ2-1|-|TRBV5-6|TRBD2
TGTGCCAGCAGCTTGTTCGCTAGCGGGGGAAAGGGCAATGAGCAGTTCTTC
CASSLFASGGKGNEQFF